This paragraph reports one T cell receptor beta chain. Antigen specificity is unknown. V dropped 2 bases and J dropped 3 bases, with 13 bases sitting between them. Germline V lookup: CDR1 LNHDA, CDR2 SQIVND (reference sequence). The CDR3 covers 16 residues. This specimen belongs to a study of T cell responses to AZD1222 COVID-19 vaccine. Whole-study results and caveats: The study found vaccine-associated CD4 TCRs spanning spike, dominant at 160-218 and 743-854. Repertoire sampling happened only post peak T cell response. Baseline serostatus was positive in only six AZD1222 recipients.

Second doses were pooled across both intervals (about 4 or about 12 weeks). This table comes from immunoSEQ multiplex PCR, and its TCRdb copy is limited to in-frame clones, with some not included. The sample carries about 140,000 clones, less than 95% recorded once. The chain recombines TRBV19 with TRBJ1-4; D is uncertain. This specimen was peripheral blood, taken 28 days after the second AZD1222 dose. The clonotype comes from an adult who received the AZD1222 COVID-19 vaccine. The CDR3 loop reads CASSIPWANPNEKLFF. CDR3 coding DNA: TGTGCCAGTAGTATACCCTGGGCGAATCCTAATGAAAAACTGTTTTTT.